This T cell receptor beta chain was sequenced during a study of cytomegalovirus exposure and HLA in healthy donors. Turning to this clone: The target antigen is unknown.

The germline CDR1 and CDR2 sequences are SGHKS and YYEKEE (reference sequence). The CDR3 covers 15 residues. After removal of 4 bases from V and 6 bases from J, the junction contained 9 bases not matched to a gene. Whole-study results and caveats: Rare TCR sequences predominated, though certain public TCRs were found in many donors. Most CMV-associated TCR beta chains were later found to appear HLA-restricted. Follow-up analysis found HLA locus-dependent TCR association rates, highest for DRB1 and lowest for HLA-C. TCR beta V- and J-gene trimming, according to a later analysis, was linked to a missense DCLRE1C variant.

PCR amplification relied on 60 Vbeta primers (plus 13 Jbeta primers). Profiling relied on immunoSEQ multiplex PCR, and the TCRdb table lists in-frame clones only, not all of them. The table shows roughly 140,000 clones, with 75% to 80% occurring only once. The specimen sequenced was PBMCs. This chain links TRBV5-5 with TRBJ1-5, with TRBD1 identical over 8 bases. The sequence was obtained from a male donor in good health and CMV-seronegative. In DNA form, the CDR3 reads TGTGCCAGCAGCGTATTTTCAGGGGGCAGTCAGCCCCAGCATTTT. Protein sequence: CASSVFSGGSQPQHF.